This T cell receptor beta chain was profiled in a study of T cell repertoires in cytomegalovirus infection. Study results and limitations: Dominant in the ex vivo response were TCR beta clonotypes restricted by HLA-C and specific for CMV.

In TCRdb, the reads were re-called with MiXCR into one record per CDR3 protein. The sample contains 200,000 to 300,000 distinct CDR3 sequences, roughly an eighth of which appear only once. This clonotype was seen repeatedly, ten times or more. Its antigen is unidentified. Sequenced sample: PBMCs. This clonotype originated in a human donor in good health (CMV status not recorded). Some clones in this sample may be carry-over from other donors' samples.

The CDR3 nucleotides read TGTGCCAGCAGTCGACAGGGGGCTCGGAACGAGCAGTACTTC. Amino acids: CASSRQGARNEQYF. V and J are TRBV12-3 or TRBV12-4 and TRBJ2-7; 10 bases align to TRBD1. This CDR3 contains 14 residues. V was pared by 5 bases and J by 5 bases, with 6 bases of the junction left unmatched.